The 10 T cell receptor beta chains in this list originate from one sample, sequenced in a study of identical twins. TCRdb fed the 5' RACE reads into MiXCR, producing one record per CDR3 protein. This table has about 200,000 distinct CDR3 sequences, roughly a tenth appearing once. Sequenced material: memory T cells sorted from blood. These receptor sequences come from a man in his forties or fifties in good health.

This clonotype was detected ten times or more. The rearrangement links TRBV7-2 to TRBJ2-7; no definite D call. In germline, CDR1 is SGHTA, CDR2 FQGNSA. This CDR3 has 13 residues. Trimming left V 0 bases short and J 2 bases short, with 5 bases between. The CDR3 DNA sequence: TGTGCCAGCAGCTTAGCGCGGACCTACGAGCAGTACTTC. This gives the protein CASSLARTYEQYF.

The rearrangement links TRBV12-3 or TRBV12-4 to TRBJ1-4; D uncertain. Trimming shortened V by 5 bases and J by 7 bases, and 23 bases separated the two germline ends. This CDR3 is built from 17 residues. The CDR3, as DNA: TGTGCCAGCAGTCCACCGGCCGGGAGCCTCGTAGGTGAAAAACTGTTTTTT. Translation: CASSPPAGSLVGEKLFF.

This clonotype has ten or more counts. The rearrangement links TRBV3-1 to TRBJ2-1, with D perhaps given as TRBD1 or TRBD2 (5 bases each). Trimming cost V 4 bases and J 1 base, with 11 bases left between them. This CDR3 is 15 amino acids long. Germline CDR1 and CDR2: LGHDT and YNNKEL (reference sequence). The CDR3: CASSPGTLSYNEQFF. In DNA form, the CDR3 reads TGTGCCAGCAGCCCAGGGACCCTTTCCTACAATGAGCAGTTCTTC.

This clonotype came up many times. CDR3 sequence: CASSLEQRTSSGNTIYF. CDR3 nucleotides: TGTGCCAGCAGCTTAGAACAGCGGACGAGCTCTGGAAACACCATATATTTT. The gene calls are TRBV7-6 and TRBJ1-3; D gene uncertain. V lost 1 base and J lost 0, with 13 bases in between. This CDR3 contains 17 residues. Germline loops: CDR1 SGHVS, CDR2 FNYEAQ.

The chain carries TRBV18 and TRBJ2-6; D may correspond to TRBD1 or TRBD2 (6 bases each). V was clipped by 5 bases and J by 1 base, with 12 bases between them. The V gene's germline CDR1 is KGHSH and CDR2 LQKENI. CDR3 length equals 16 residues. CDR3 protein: CASSSRGASGANVLTF. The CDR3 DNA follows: TGTGCCAGCTCATCTAGGGGGGCGTCTGGGGCCAACGTCCTGACTTTC. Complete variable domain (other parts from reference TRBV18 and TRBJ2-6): NAGVMQNPRHLVRRRGQEARLRCSPMKGHSHVYWYRQLPEEGLKFMVYLQKENIIDESGMPKERFSAEFPKEGPSILRIQQVVRGDSAAYFCASSSRGASGANVLTFGAGSRLTVL.

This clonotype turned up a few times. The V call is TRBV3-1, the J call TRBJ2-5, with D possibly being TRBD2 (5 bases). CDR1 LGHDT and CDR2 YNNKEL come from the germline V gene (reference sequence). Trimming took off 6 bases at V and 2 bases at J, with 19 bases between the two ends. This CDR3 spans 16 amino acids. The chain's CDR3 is CASRTRRPGRQETQYF. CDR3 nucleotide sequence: TGTGCCAGCAGGACACGGAGGCCGGGAAGGCAAGAGACCCAGTACTTC.

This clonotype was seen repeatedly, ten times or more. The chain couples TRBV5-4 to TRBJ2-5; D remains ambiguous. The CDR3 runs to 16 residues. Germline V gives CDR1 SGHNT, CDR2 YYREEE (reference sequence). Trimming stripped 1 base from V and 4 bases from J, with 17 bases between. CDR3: CASSLRSFLGVETQYF. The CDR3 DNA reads TGTGCCAGCAGCTTGCGGTCCTTTTTAGGAGTAGAGACCCAGTACTTC.

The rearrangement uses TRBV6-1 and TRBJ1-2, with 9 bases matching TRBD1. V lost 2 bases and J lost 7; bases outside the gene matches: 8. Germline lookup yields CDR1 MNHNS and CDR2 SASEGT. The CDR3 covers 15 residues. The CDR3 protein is CASSELRTGVGGYTF. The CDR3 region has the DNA TGTGCCAGCAGTGAATTAAGGACAGGGGTTGGTGGCTACACCTTC.

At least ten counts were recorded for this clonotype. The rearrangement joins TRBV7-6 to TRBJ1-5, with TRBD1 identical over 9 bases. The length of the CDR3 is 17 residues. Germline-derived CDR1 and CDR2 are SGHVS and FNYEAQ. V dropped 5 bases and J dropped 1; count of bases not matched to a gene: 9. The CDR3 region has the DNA TGTGCCAGCAGCGCAGGACAGGGGTGGGCAAGCAATCAGCCCCAGCATTTT. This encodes CASSAGQGWASNQPQHF.

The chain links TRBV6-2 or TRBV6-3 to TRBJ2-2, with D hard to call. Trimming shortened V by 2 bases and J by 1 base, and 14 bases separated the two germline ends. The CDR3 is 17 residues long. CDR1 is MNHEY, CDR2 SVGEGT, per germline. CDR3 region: CASSYGFVRKNTGELFF. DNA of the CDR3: TGTGCCAGCAGTTACGGGTTCGTACGAAAGAACACCGGGGAGCTGTTTTTT.